Included here is one T cell receptor (beta chain) sequence, with context. Sequenced by immunoSEQ multiplex PCR; TCRdb stores in-frame clones only, minus some. This sample carries fewer than 120,000 clones, about 94% of them seen once, and the ten largest clones take 2.5% to 3%. Germline loops: CDR1 SNHLY, CDR2 FYNNEI. Deletions cut 5 bases from V and 5 bases from J, with 10 bases between. The CDR3 length is 14 residues. The sample is drawn from a study of T cell responses to AZD1222 COVID-19 vaccine. The sample here was peripheral blood, taken 28 days after the second AZD1222 dose. The rearrangement uses TRBV2 and TRBJ1-6; D uncertain. This sequence was found in an adult who received the AZD1222 COVID-19 vaccine. CDR3 residues: CASSYTENNSPLHF. For the CDR3, the DNA is TGTGCCAGCAGTTATACAGAGAATAATTCACCCCTCCACTTT.